The entry below gives a single TCR beta chain sequence along with its context. These data are taken from a study of identical twins. The CDR3 loop spans 13 amino acids. Germline trimming cut 9 bases from V and 1 base from J; bases unmatched to any gene: 1. Germline assignment: CDR1 ENHRY and CDR2 SYGVKD. Carrying unique molecular identifiers, the cDNA also gained a universal primer site through template switching. TCRdb passed the 5' RACE reads through MiXCR, listing each CDR3 protein once. The repertoire holds approximately 700,000 distinct CDR3 sequences, approximately 18% seen once, with less than 15% in the top ten. The data also belong to a second study, concerning T cells expressing NK-cell markers. As reported in that work: The TCR beta repertoires originated in sorted CD3+CD56+NKG2C+, CD3+CD56+NKG2C- and CD3+CD56-NKG2C+ T cells. Sequenced donors, eight in total, included seven who were HCMV-seropositive and one who was seronegative.

The sequencing input was PBMCs. The clonotype was recovered from a woman aged 18-29 years in good health. The chain employs TRBV10-3 and TRBJ2-2; 8 nucleotides agree with TRBD1. As DNA, the CDR3 is TGTGCCATTGGACAGGGGAACACCGGGGAGCTGTTTTTT. It is translated as CAIGQGNTGELFF.